A single sample is the source of the 18 T cell receptor beta chains below, sequenced in a study of vaccination and CD4 T cells after COVID-19. Treatment specified: roughly 10-day PBMC culture with coronavirus spike peptide pools or control peptides (ViraFEST assay). No antigen is known for these receptors. With the Oncomine TCR Beta short-read assay, DNA from cultured CD4+ T cells was sequenced. TCRdb processed the PCR reads anew with MiXCR; each CDR3 protein has one entry. The data show 13,000 to 15,000 distinct CDR3 sequences, about 29% seen once. The sequencing sample was made of cultured CD4+ T cells from blood. The receptors come from a human donor with COVID-19.

This clonotype was observed once. This chain uses TRBV20-1 with TRBJ2-7; 10 bases agree with TRBD1. The CDR3 loop spans 16 amino acids. The germline V gene has CDR1 DFQATT and CDR2 SNEGSKA (reference sequence). The ends lost 3 bases at V and 0 bases at J; junction bases unmatched: 8. The CDR3 loop is CSARRRDRGLSYEQYF. CDR3 in DNA: TGCAGTGCTAGGCGTAGGGACAGGGGTCTCTCCTACGAGCAGTACTTC.

The chain has TRBV23-1 and TRBJ1-6, with D possibly being TRBD1 (5 bases). TRBV23-1 is an ORF; its function is uncertain. CDR3 length: 15 residues. Trimming removed 1 base from V and 10 bases from J, with 14 bases in between. The CDR3 loop reads CASSQYRGGLSPLHF. The DNA of the CDR3 is TGCGCCAGCAGTCAATATAGGGGAGGGTTGTCACCCCTCCACTTT.

On this clonotype: A junction boundary mismatches the germline segment, possibly from a read error. This chain links TRBV7-2 with TRBJ2-2; 8 bases map to TRBD2. Looked up from germline, CDR1 is SGHTA and CDR2 is FQGNSA. CDR3 length: 16 residues. In DNA, the CDR3 is TGTGCCAGCAGTTTAGGTCCCGGGGGGGTTACCGGGGAGCTGTTTTTT. Its protein product is CASSLGPGGVTGELFF.

This chain connects TRBV18 to TRBJ1-5; D not resolved. The CDR3 is 14 residues long. Trimming left V 6 bases short and J 0 bases short, with 9 bases between. Germline CDR1 and CDR2: KGHSH and LQKENI. Here the CDR3 reads CASSLDASNQPQHF. In DNA, the CDR3 is TGTGCCAGCTCCCTAGACGCTAGCAATCAGCCCCAGCATTTT.

The V call is TRBV14, the J call TRBJ1-2; D is unclear. This CDR3 is 11 amino acids long. Looked up from germline, CDR1 is SGHDN and CDR2 is FVKESK. Between the trimmed V and J ends, which lost 0 bases and 6 bases, there was a span of 2 bases. CDR3 region: CASSQDHGYTF. The CDR3 DNA follows: TGTGCCAGCAGCCAAGACCATGGCTACACCTTC.

This rearrangement joins TRBV12-3 or TRBV12-4 to TRBJ2-1; D is perhaps TRBD1 (5 bases). The CDR3 contains 17 residues. V was pared by 5 bases and J by 6 bases, with 23 bases between. CDR3 nucleotides: TGTGCCAGCAGTCAAAGATGGGGCAGGGAAGGTCTCAATGAGCAGTTCTTC. Translating it yields CASSQRWGREGLNEQFF.

The V gene is TRBV5-4, the J gene TRBJ1-5; D perhaps matches TRBD1 (5 bases). The V end lost 3 bases, the J end lost 0 bases, and 13 bases lay between the germline ends. Germline CDR1 and CDR2: SGHNT and YYREEE (reference sequence). The CDR3 has 16 amino acids. The CDR3 nucleotides are TGTGCCAGCAGCTCCAGAGACAGTCCTAGCAATCAGCCCCAGCATTTT. Encoded protein: CASSSRDSPSNQPQHF.

The rearrangement joins TRBV7-2 to TRBJ1-2, with 7 positions matching TRBD1. The CDR3 sequence is 15 residues long. Germline V gene data show CDR1 as SGHTA and CDR2 as FQGNSA. V lost 1 base, J lost 8 bases, and 10 bases stayed unmatched. CDR3 bases: TGTGCCAGCAGCTTAGGCACCGACAGGGCAGGGGGCTACACCTTC. Amino acid sequence: CASSLGTDRAGGYTF.

In this sample, this clonotype turned up a few times. The rearrangement links TRBV24-1 to TRBJ1-5; 9 positions agree with TRBD1. The CDR3 runs to 17 residues. With V trimmed by 4 bases and J by 2 bases, 8 bases remained unmatched. The germline gives CDR1 KGHDR, CDR2 SFDVKD. This CDR3 reads CATSDSGQGDGNQPQHF. In nucleotides, the CDR3 is TGTGCCACCAGTGACTCGGGACAGGGAGACGGCAATCAGCCCCAGCATTTT.

This clonotype appeared a few times. The chain is built from TRBV4-1 and TRBJ1-3, with D possibly being TRBD1 (5 bases). The V end was cut by 1 base, the J end by 4 bases, with 8 bases between. CDR1 and CDR2 from the germline V gene are MGHRA and YSYEKL. CDR3 length: 14 amino acids. CDR3 amino acids: CASSQGAGGNTIYF. In nucleotides, the CDR3 is TGCGCCAGCAGCCAAGGGGCAGGGGGAAACACCATATATTTT.

The V call is TRBV9, the J call TRBJ1-3; 7 bases are shared with TRBD1. The CDR3 contains 14 residues. Germline V gene sequence: CDR1 SGDLS, CDR2 YYNGEE. V gave up 4 bases and J gave up 2 bases; unmatched junction bases: 3. The CDR3 nucleotides are TGTGCCAGCAGCAACAGGGGACCTGGAAACACCATATATTTT. This sequence encodes CASSNRGPGNTIYF.

The V call is TRBV7-2, the J call TRBJ1-2; unclear D gene. V was trimmed by 1 base and J by 8 bases, leaving 8 bases between them. This CDR3 has 12 amino acids. From germline, CDR1 is SGHTA and CDR2 FQGNSA. Written as DNA, the CDR3 is TGTGCCAGCAGCTTAGGCCCGGGCGGCTACACCTTC. Amino acid sequence: CASSLGPGGYTF.

This chain's CDR3 is CASSSSTGSGYQPQHF. The CDR3 bases are TGTGCCAGCAGTTCCTCGACAGGGTCTGGCTATCAGCCCCAGCATTTT. The chain is built from TRBV6-5 and TRBJ1-5; 7 bases are a match to TRBD1. The CDR3 has 16 amino acids. Unmatched junction bases numbered 11, after V lost 4 bases and J lost 5 bases. Germline lookup yields CDR1 MNHEY and CDR2 SVGAGI.

V gene TRBV7-2 combines with J gene TRBJ1-5; the D is unclear. V was pared by 3 bases and J by 0 bases, with 6 bases between. CDR1 SGHTA and CDR2 FQGNSA come from the germline V gene. This CDR3 has 14 amino acids. As DNA, the CDR3 is TGTGCCAGCAGCTTTACCAGTAGCAATCAGCCCCAGCATTTT. Encoded protein: CASSFTSSNQPQHF.

The chain joins TRBV27 to TRBJ1-6, with no clear D. The CDR3 covers 12 residues. V was clipped by 5 bases and J by 14 bases, with 13 bases between them. Germline CDR1 reads MNHEY; CDR2 reads SMNVEV (reference sequence). The CDR3 spells CASSPLVGSLHF. Here the CDR3 DNA reads TGTGCCAGCAGTCCCCTAGTTGGGTCCCTCCACTTT.

This chain links TRBV12-3 or TRBV12-4 with TRBJ2-7; D could derive from TRBD1 or TRBD2 (5 bases each). This CDR3 is 12 amino acids long. V was cut by 6 bases and J by 9 bases, with 15 bases left in between. CDR3 DNA: TGTGCCAGCAGCCTCAAGGGGACGGGGCAGTACTTC. Its translation is CASSLKGTGQYF.

There are a few counts of this clonotype. The chain couples TRBV10-3 to TRBJ2-6; D tentatively reads TRBD1 or TRBD2 (5 bases each). From germline, CDR1 is ENHRY and CDR2 SYGVKD. This CDR3 is 16 amino acids long. The ends were cut back, 5 bases at V and 0 bases at J, with 11 bases in the middle. The DNA for the CDR3 is TGTGCCATCAGTTTGCAGGGAGTCTCTGGGGCCAACGTCCTGACTTTC. It specifies CAISLQGVSGANVLTF.

V is TRBV7-2 and J is TRBJ1-5; 8 nucleotides align to TRBD1. The V gene's germline CDR1 is SGHTA and CDR2 FQGNSA. The CDR3 runs 15 residues. The J segment lost 5 bases and the V segment lost 4 bases, leaving 7 bases of the junction unmatched. The chain's CDR3 is CASSSQGAEDQPQHF. The CDR3 coding sequence is TGTGCCAGCAGCTCCCAGGGGGCTGAGGATCAGCCCCAGCATTTT.